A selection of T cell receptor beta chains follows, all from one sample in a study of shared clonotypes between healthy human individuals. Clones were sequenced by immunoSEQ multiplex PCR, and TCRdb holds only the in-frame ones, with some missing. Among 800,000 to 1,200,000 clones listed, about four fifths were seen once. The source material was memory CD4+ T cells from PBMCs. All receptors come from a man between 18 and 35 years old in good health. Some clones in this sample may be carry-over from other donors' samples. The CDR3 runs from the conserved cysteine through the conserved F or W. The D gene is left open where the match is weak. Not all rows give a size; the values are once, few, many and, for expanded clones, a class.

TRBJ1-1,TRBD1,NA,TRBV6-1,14,TGTGCCAGCAGTGTTCGACAGGGGAACACTGAAGCTTTCTTT,CASSVRQGNTEAFF
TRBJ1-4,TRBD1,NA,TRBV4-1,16,TGCGCCAGCAGCCAAGTTCGGGGGACAGGGCAAGAAAAACTGTTTTTT,CASSQVRGTGQEKLFF
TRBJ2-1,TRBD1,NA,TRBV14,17,TGTGCCAGCAGCCAAGATTGGGGACAGGGGAAGAGCAATGAGCAGTTCTTC,CASSQDWGQGKSNEQFF
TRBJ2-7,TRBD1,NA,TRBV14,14,TGTGCCAGCAGCCAGGGACAGGAGGGATACGAGCAGTACTTC,CASSQGQEGYEQYF
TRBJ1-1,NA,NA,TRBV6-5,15,TGTGCCAGCAGGGACAATTTGGGGGCGAACACTGAAGCTTTCTTT,CASRDNLGANTEAFF
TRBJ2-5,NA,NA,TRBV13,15,TGTGCCAGCAGCCGCCGGACAGCGGCGTTTGGGACCCAGTACTTC,CASSRRTAAFGTQYF
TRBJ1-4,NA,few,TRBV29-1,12,TGCAGCGTTGACAGGGGAGGCGAAAAACTGTTTTTT,CSVDRGGEKLFF
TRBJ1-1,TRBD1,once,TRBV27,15,TGTGCCAGCAAACCGAGGACAGGGATGAACACTGAAGCTTTCTTT,CASKPRTGMNTEAFF
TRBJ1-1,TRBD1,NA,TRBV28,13,TGTGCCAGCAGTTTCGGTGCAGGGGGAAGGGCTTTCTTT,CASSFGAGGRAFF
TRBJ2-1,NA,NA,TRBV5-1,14,TGCGCCAGCAGCCGAGCGGCTTCCTACAATGAGCAGTTCTTC,CASSRAASYNEQFF
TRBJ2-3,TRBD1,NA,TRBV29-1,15,TGCAGCGTTGGGTTAGGGGGCTACGGCACAGATACGCAGTATTTT,CSVGLGGYGTDTQYF